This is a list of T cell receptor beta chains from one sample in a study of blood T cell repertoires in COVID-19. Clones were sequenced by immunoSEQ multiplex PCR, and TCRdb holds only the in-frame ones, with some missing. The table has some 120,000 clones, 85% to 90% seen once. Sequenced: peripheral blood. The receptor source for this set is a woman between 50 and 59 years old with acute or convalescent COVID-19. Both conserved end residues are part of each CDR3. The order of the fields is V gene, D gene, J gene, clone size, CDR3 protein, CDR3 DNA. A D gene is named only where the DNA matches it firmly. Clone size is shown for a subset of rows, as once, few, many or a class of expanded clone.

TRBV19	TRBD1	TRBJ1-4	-	CASGGQANEKLFF	TGTGCCAGTGGCGGACAGGCTAATGAAAAACTGTTTTTT
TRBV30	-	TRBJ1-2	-	CAWSGEGGYTF	TGTGCCTGGAGTGGGGAGGGTGGCTACACCTTC
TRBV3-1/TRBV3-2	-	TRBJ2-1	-	CASSQVPGGHNEQFF	TGTGCCAGCAGCCAAGTTCCAGGAGGGCACAATGAGCAGTTCTTC
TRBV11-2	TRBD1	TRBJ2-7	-	CASSLGPTGGGDEQYF	TGTGCCAGCAGCTTAGGCCCAACAGGGGGTGGCGACGAGCAGTACTTC
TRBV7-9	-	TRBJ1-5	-	CASSRPGAGQPQHF	TGTGCCAGCAGCCGTCCAGGGGCAGGGCAGCCCCAGCATTTT
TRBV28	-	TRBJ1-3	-	CASMGAGLGSGNTIYF	TGTGCCAGCATGGGCGCCGGTCTTGGTTCTGGAAACACCATATATTTT
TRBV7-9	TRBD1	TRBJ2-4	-	CASSLTGWQNIQYF	TGTGCCAGCAGCTTGACAGGGTGGCAAAACATTCAGTACTTC
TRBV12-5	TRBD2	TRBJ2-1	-	CASGFLPQRGRHSYNEQFF	TGTGCTAGTGGTTTCCTCCCTCAACGCGGGAGGCATTCCTACAATGAGCAGTTCTTC
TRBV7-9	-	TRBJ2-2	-	CAKQLNTGELFF	TGTGCCAAACAGTTAAACACCGGGGAGCTGTTTTTT
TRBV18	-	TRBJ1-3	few	CASSPPGQNTIYF	TGTGCCAGCTCACCACCGGGACAAAACACCATATATTTT
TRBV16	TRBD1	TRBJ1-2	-	CASSIQGAHYGYTF	TGTGCCAGCAGCATACAGGGGGCACACTATGGCTACACCTTC
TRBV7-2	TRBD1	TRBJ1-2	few	CASSPQQGDGYTF	TGTGCCAGCAGCCCACAACAGGGGGATGGCTACACCTTC
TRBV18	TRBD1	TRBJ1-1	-	CASSPQGDTEAFF	TGTGCCAGCTCACCGCAGGGGGACACTGAAGCTTTCTTT
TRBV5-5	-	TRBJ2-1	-	CASSLMGGTYNEQFF	TGTGCCAGCAGCTTGATGGGGGGAACCTACAATGAGCAGTTCTTC
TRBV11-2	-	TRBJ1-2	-	CASSPGVGGNYGYTF	TGTGCCAGCAGCCCAGGGGTGGGGGGGAACTATGGCTACACCTTC
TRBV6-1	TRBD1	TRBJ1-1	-	CASSGRQGPENTEAFF	TGTGCCAGCAGTGGGAGACAGGGGCCGGAAAACACTGAAGCTTTCTTT
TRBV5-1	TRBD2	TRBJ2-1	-	CASSLRAGEPDEQFF	TGCGCCAGCAGCTTGAGGGCGGGAGAGCCGGATGAGCAGTTCTTC
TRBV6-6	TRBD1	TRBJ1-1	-	CASSWGTEWNTEAFF	TGTGCCAGCAGTTGGGGGACAGAATGGAACACTGAAGCTTTCTTT
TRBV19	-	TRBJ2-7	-	CASSMLGVEQYF	TGTGCCAGTAGTATGTTAGGGGTCGAGCAGTACTTC